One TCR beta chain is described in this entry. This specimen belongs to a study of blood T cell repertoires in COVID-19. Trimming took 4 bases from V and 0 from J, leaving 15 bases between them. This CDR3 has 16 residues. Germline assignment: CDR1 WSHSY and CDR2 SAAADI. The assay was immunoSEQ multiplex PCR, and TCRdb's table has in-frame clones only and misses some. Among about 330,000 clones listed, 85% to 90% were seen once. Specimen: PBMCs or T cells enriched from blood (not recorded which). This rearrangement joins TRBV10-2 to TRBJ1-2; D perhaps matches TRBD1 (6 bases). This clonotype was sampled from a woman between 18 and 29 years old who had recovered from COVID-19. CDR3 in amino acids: CASSGTDPLPNYGYTF. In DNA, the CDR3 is TGCGCCAGCAGTGGGACAGACCCTCTCCCTAACTATGGCTACACCTTC.